Following are 2 T cell receptor beta chains from one sample sequenced in a study of T cells in Graves' hyperthyroidism and ophthalmopathy. RNA transcripts yielded amplified TCR beta CDR3 regions. During a first-round RT-PCR of the TCR CDR3, the HTBI primer set was used. TCRdb passed the multiplex PCR reads through MiXCR, listing each CDR3 protein once. Here the sample spans roughly 500,000 distinct CDR3 sequences, over 35% being singletons. The sequencing sample was made of peripheral blood or thyroid tissue (not recorded which). The receptors were sampled from an adult woman with Graves' disease, either hyperthyroidism or ophthalmopathy (not recorded which).

J is TRBJ2-3 and V is TRBV7-9; TRBD2 aligns across 11 bases. V lost 5 bases, J lost 1 base, and 20 bases stayed unmatched. The CDR3 length is 21 residues. Germline V gene lookup returns CDR1 SEHNR and CDR2 FQNEAQ (reference sequence). The CDR3 DNA sequence: TGTGCCAGCAGCCACCCCCGGATCTTAGGGACACTAGCGGGGGGCACAGATACGCAGTATTTT. This codes for CASSHPRILGTLAGGTDTQYF.

Points on this clonotype: The CDR3 carries no conserved terminal phenylalanine or tryptophan, so it likely arises from a read error. Because the CDR3's place on the DNA is in doubt, the DNA is left out and the CDR3 is given as listed by TCRdb. CDR3 protein: CASMLAGATNT. The rearrangement joins TRBV2 to TRBJ2-5; the tabulated D call, TRBD2, remains unverified against the DNA. The CDR3 comprises 11 residues, both ends counted. Germline lookup yields CDR1 SNHLY and CDR2 FYNNEI.